The table lists the clone carrying this T cell receptor beta chain with a count of one. This sample is part of a study of T cells in localized non-small cell lung cancer. Here immunoSEQ multiplex PCR was the method, and the copy in TCRdb shows in-frame clones only, minus some. The sample includes around 1,900 clones, about a third of them seen just once. The germline V and J ends were trimmed by 6 bases and 9 bases, with 14 bases remaining between them. This CDR3 is built from 12 residues. In germline, CDR1 is LGHNT, CDR2 FRNRAP. The chain employs TRBV12-5 and TRBJ2-5; D not resolved. This specimen consisted of normal lung tissue next to the tumor, obtained before any cancer treatment. The sequence was obtained from a male donor aged 60 or over with stage III squamous cell lung carcinoma. The CDR3, as DNA: TGTGCTAGTGGCCCTGGCCCTGGGGCCCAGTACTTC. As protein: CASGPGPGAQYF.